This T cell receptor (beta chain) was recovered during a study of cytomegalovirus exposure and HLA in healthy donors. Study as a whole: The 130 or so validation repertoires, a later analysis reported, used the same platform as the roughly 660 repertoires from the first cohort. Study results and caveats: Most observed TCR sequences were rare, whereas some public TCRs were detected in many donors.

Sequencing used immunoSEQ multiplex PCR; TCRdb keeps in-frame clones, though not all of them. The sample lists 150,000 to 200,000 clones, approximately 89% occurring once. On this clone: As yet, its antigen is unknown.

These donors were members of the approximately 110-subject validation cohort, a group separate from the approximately 700-subject first cohort. The ends lost 3 bases at V and 0 bases at J; junction bases unmatched: 1. The CDR3 is made up of 14 amino acids. Germline loops: CDR1 MNHNY, CDR2 SVGAGI (reference sequence). This sequence joins TRBV6-6 and TRBJ2-7, with 8 nucleotides matching TRBD2. This receptor was obtained from a man aged 25 to 40 in good health and CMV-seropositive. Material: PBMCs. CDR3 bases: TGTGCCAGCAGTTATGGGACTAGCTCCTACGAGCAGTACTTC. It translates to CASSYGTSSYEQYF.